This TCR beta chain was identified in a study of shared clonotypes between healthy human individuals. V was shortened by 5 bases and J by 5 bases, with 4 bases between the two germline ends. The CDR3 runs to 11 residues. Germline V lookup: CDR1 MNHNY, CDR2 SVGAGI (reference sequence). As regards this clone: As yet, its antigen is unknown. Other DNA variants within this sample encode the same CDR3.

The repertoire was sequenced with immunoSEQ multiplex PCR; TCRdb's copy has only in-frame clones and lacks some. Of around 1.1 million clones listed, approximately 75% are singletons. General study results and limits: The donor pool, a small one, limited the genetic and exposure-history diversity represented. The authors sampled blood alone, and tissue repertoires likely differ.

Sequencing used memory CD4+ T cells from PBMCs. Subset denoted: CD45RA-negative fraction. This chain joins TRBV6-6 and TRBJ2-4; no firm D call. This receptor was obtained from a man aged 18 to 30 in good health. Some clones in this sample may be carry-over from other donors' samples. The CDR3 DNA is TGTGCCAGCAGTCCTGAAAACATTCAGTACTTC. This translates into CASSPENIQYF.